This is a list of T cell receptor beta chains from one sample in a study of identifying expanded T cells in peripheral blood. Generated by immunoSEQ multiplex PCR, the TCRdb table keeps only in-frame clones and is missing some. The sample includes 90,000 to 120,000 clones, approximately 90% of them seen just once. Sequencing was carried out using blood. These receptor sequences come from a person between 18 and 69 years old in good health. Each CDR3 is given with its conserved first and last residue. The order of the fields is J gene, V gene, CDR3 length, clone size, D gene, CDR3 DNA, CDR3 protein. A D gene is named only where the DNA matches it firmly. A clone size is listed for some rows: how often the clone was seen (once, few, many), or a class if it is expanded.

j_call: TRBJ2-7
v_call: TRBV7-2
cdr3_length: 14
clone_size: NA
d_call: NA
cdr3_nt: TGTGCCAGCAGCTCGTGGGGACGCAACTACGAGCAGTACTTC
cdr3_aa: CASSSWGRNYEQYF

j_call: TRBJ1-3
v_call: TRBV7-9
cdr3_length: 12
clone_size: NA
d_call: NA
cdr3_nt: TGTGCCAGCAGCCCCGTCTTAAACACCATATATTTT
cdr3_aa: CASSPVLNTIYF

j_call: TRBJ2-3
v_call: TRBV28
cdr3_length: 16
clone_size: NA
d_call: TRBD2
cdr3_nt: TGTGCCAGCAGTTTATCTGCGGGGGGGTATTTAGATACGCAGTATTTT
cdr3_aa: CASSLSAGGYLDTQYF

j_call: TRBJ2-7
v_call: TRBV30
cdr3_length: 14
clone_size: many
d_call: NA
cdr3_nt: TGTGCCTGGAGTGATGGGGGCGGAAACTACGAGCAGTACTTC
cdr3_aa: CAWSDGGGNYEQYF

j_call: TRBJ1-4
v_call: TRBV9
cdr3_length: 16
clone_size: NA
d_call: NA
cdr3_nt: TGTGCCAGCAGCGTAGGGGGCGGGGGAACGGATGAAAAACTGTTTTTT
cdr3_aa: CASSVGGGGTDEKLFF

j_call: TRBJ1-6
v_call: TRBV5-4
cdr3_length: 15
clone_size: NA
d_call: NA
cdr3_nt: TGTGCCAGCAGCCCGACTCACGGGAGCGATTCACCCCTCCACTTT
cdr3_aa: CASSPTHGSDSPLHF

j_call: TRBJ2-7
v_call: TRBV2
cdr3_length: 12
clone_size: NA
d_call: NA
cdr3_nt: TGTGCCAGCAGCTATAGCTCCTACGAGCAGTACTTC
cdr3_aa: CASSYSSYEQYF

j_call: TRBJ2-3
v_call: TRBV4-1
cdr3_length: 15
clone_size: NA
d_call: TRBD2
cdr3_nt: TGCGCCAGCAGCCAGGGACTAGCTTCGGTAGATACGCAGTATTTT
cdr3_aa: CASSQGLASVDTQYF

j_call: TRBJ2-1
v_call: TRBV18
cdr3_length: 14
clone_size: NA
d_call: TRBD2
cdr3_nt: TGTGCCAGCTCCCGGGCTAGCGGAGACAATGAGCAGTTCTTC
cdr3_aa: CASSRASGDNEQFF

j_call: TRBJ1-5
v_call: TRBV6-1
cdr3_length: 14
clone_size: NA
d_call: NA
cdr3_nt: TGTGCCAGCATTAGGGGTACCGGGGCCCAGCCCCAGCATTTT
cdr3_aa: CASIRGTGAQPQHF

j_call: TRBJ1-2
v_call: TRBV6-1
cdr3_length: 17
clone_size: NA
d_call: NA
cdr3_nt: TGTGCCAGCAGTGAGGAGACTGTACAGGGATCATTGCGGGGCTACACCTTC
cdr3_aa: CASSEETVQGSLRGYTF

j_call: TRBJ2-3
v_call: TRBV19
cdr3_length: 13
clone_size: NA
d_call: NA
cdr3_nt: TGTGCCAGTAGTATCGAGGGCACAGATACGCAGTATTTT
cdr3_aa: CASSIEGTDTQYF

j_call: TRBJ2-5
v_call: TRBV5-1
cdr3_length: 14
clone_size: NA
d_call: NA
cdr3_nt: TGCGCCAGCAGCTTGTTAAGCGTTCAAGAGACCCAGTACTTC
cdr3_aa: CASSLLSVQETQYF

j_call: TRBJ2-7
v_call: TRBV5-6
cdr3_length: 14
clone_size: NA
d_call: NA
cdr3_nt: TGTGCCAGCACCTTTGGAGGTTTCTCCTACGAGCAGTACTTC
cdr3_aa: CASTFGGFSYEQYF

j_call: TRBJ1-5
v_call: TRBV2
cdr3_length: 13
clone_size: NA
d_call: TRBD1
cdr3_nt: TGTGCCAGCAGGGACGACAGGGATCAGCCCCAGCATTTT
cdr3_aa: CASRDDRDQPQHF

j_call: TRBJ1-1
v_call: TRBV7-2
cdr3_length: 13
clone_size: NA
d_call: TRBD1
cdr3_nt: TGTGCCAGCATCCAACAGGGGGGCACTGAAGCTTTCTTT
cdr3_aa: CASIQQGGTEAFF

j_call: TRBJ1-1
v_call: TRBV28
cdr3_length: 15
clone_size: once
d_call: TRBD1
cdr3_nt: TGTGCCAGCAGTTTCGTGATCCAGGGGGCTAATGAAGCTTTCTTT
cdr3_aa: CASSFVIQGANEAFF

j_call: TRBJ2-7
v_call: TRBV6-6
cdr3_length: 13
clone_size: NA
d_call: TRBD1
cdr3_nt: TGTGCCACCGTGGGGACAGATCTCTACGAGCAGTACTTC
cdr3_aa: CATVGTDLYEQYF

j_call: TRBJ2-5
v_call: TRBV7-2
cdr3_length: 13
clone_size: NA
d_call: NA
cdr3_nt: TGTGCCAGCAGCCGAGGGGGGCAAGAGACCCAGTACTTC
cdr3_aa: CASSRGGQETQYF

j_call: TRBJ2-1
v_call: TRBV27
cdr3_length: 18
clone_size: NA
d_call: TRBD1
cdr3_nt: TGTGCCAGCAGTTTCAGTAGGACAGGGGACCCATTTTACAATGAGCAGTTCTTC
cdr3_aa: CASSFSRTGDPFYNEQFF

j_call: TRBJ1-1
v_call: TRBV7-2
cdr3_length: 13
clone_size: NA
d_call: NA
cdr3_nt: TGTGCCAGCAGCTTCGCCCGGCATACTGAAGCTTTCTTT
cdr3_aa: CASSFARHTEAFF

j_call: TRBJ2-7
v_call: TRBV7-6
cdr3_length: 15
clone_size: many
d_call: TRBD1
cdr3_nt: TGTGCCAGCAGCTTCGGGACAGAAAGCTCCTACGAGCAGTACTTC
cdr3_aa: CASSFGTESSYEQYF

j_call: TRBJ2-1
v_call: TRBV11-3
cdr3_length: 13
clone_size: few
d_call: TRBD1
cdr3_nt: TGTGCCAGCAGCAGGGGGCCTTACAATGAGCAGTTCTTC
cdr3_aa: CASSRGPYNEQFF

j_call: TRBJ1-2
v_call: TRBV5-5
cdr3_length: 16
clone_size: NA
d_call: NA
cdr3_nt: TGTGCCAGCAGCCCGAGCCGGGGGCAAGCCCACTATGGCTACACCTTC
cdr3_aa: CASSPSRGQAHYGYTF

j_call: TRBJ2-7
v_call: TRBV7-2
cdr3_length: 15
clone_size: NA
d_call: TRBD2
cdr3_nt: TGTGCCAGCAGCTTGGGTGGTAGGGGACTAGGGGGGACGTACTTC
cdr3_aa: CASSLGGRGLGGTYF

j_call: TRBJ1-6
v_call: TRBV28
cdr3_length: 17
clone_size: NA
d_call: NA
cdr3_nt: TGTGCCAGCACCTCTGCGGACAGCAGCTCCTATAATTCACCCCTCCACTTT
cdr3_aa: CASTSADSSSYNSPLHF

j_call: TRBJ2-5
v_call: TRBV6-6
cdr3_length: 15
clone_size: NA
d_call: NA
cdr3_nt: TGTGCCAGCAGTTACCCACCGGATCTAGGGAAGACCCAGTACTTC
cdr3_aa: CASSYPPDLGKTQYF

j_call: TRBJ2-2
v_call: TRBV18
cdr3_length: 16
clone_size: few
d_call: NA
cdr3_nt: TGTGCCAGCTCCCCCCCGCTGGGACGCGGCACCGGGGAGCTGTTTTTT
cdr3_aa: CASSPPLGRGTGELFF

j_call: TRBJ2-1
v_call: TRBV6-5
cdr3_length: 11
clone_size: NA
d_call: TRBD2
cdr3_nt: TGTGCCAGCAGTTACCCGGGGGGGGAGTTCTTC
cdr3_aa: CASSYPGGEFF

j_call: TRBJ2-7
v_call: TRBV5-5
cdr3_length: 13
clone_size: NA
d_call: NA
cdr3_nt: TGTGCCAGCAGCTTGACAGTTTTACGCGAGCAGTACTTC
cdr3_aa: CASSLTVLREQYF

j_call: TRBJ2-7
v_call: TRBV9
cdr3_length: 16
clone_size: NA
d_call: TRBD1
cdr3_nt: TGTGCCAGCAGCGCGCGAGGGACAGCCTTTACCTACGAGCAGTACTTC
cdr3_aa: CASSARGTAFTYEQYF

j_call: TRBJ2-2
v_call: TRBV6-6
cdr3_length: 16
clone_size: NA
d_call: TRBD1
cdr3_nt: TGTGCCAGCAGTCAATACAGGGGAACGAACACCGGGGAGCTGTTTTTT
cdr3_aa: CASSQYRGTNTGELFF

j_call: TRBJ2-3
v_call: TRBV7-6
cdr3_length: 13
clone_size: NA
d_call: NA
cdr3_nt: TGTGCCAGCAGCTTAGGAGTCTCAGATACGCAGTATTTT
cdr3_aa: CASSLGVSDTQYF

j_call: TRBJ1-2
v_call: TRBV7-9
cdr3_length: 13
clone_size: few
d_call: NA
cdr3_nt: TGTGCCAGCAGCTCAAGGGGGGCTTGGGGCTACACCTTC
cdr3_aa: CASSSRGAWGYTF

j_call: TRBJ1-2
v_call: TRBV29-1
cdr3_length: 13
clone_size: NA
d_call: NA
cdr3_nt: TGCAGCGCCCTCAAAGGGGACACCTATGGCTACACCTTC
cdr3_aa: CSALKGDTYGYTF

j_call: TRBJ2-5
v_call: TRBV10-3
cdr3_length: 13
clone_size: NA
d_call: NA
cdr3_nt: TGTGCCATCAGTGAGTACAGGGAAGAGACCCAGTACTTC
cdr3_aa: CAISEYREETQYF

j_call: TRBJ2-5
v_call: TRBV21-1
cdr3_length: 13
clone_size: NA
d_call: NA
cdr3_nt: TGTGCCAGCTTTTGGGGGGACCAAGAGACCCAGTACTTC
cdr3_aa: CASFWGDQETQYF

j_call: TRBJ2-5
v_call: TRBV7-2
cdr3_length: 13
clone_size: NA
d_call: NA
cdr3_nt: TGTGCCAGCAGCTGGAATAGCCAAGAGACCCAGTACTTC
cdr3_aa: CASSWNSQETQYF

j_call: TRBJ1-1
v_call: TRBV5-5
cdr3_length: 14
clone_size: NA
d_call: NA
cdr3_nt: TGTGCCAGCAGCCCGGGGACCGTGAACACTGAAGCTTTCTTT
cdr3_aa: CASSPGTVNTEAFF

j_call: TRBJ1-1
v_call: TRBV11-3
cdr3_length: 13
clone_size: NA
d_call: NA
cdr3_nt: TGTGCCAGCAGCTTCTCGGTGGGAACTGAAGCTTTCTTT
cdr3_aa: CASSFSVGTEAFF

j_call: TRBJ1-6
v_call: TRBV4-1
cdr3_length: 15
clone_size: NA
d_call: NA
cdr3_nt: TGCGCCAGCAGCCAAGTCGGCAGTTACGATTCACCCCTCCACTTT
cdr3_aa: CASSQVGSYDSPLHF

j_call: TRBJ1-1
v_call: TRBV4-3
cdr3_length: 15
clone_size: NA
d_call: NA
cdr3_nt: TGCGCCAGCAGCCAAGAATTGGGCCCAGACACTGAAGCTTTCTTT
cdr3_aa: CASSQELGPDTEAFF

j_call: TRBJ2-4
v_call: TRBV14
cdr3_length: 20
clone_size: NA
d_call: NA
cdr3_nt: TGTGCCAGCAGCCAAGATACCGAGGAACATCCATCTGGGGGCAAAAACATTCAGTACTTC
cdr3_aa: CASSQDTEEHPSGGKNIQYF

j_call: TRBJ1-6
v_call: TRBV6-5
cdr3_length: 14
clone_size: few
d_call: TRBD1
cdr3_nt: TGTGCCAGCAGTGACCGGGACAGATGGTCACCCCTCCACTTT
cdr3_aa: CASSDRDRWSPLHF

j_call: TRBJ2-2
v_call: TRBV11-2
cdr3_length: 12
clone_size: once
d_call: NA
cdr3_nt: TGTGCCAGCAGCCCCCTAGCGTGGGAGCTGTTTTTT
cdr3_aa: CASSPLAWELFF

j_call: TRBJ2-1
v_call: TRBV4-3
cdr3_length: 14
clone_size: NA
d_call: NA
cdr3_nt: TGCGCCAGCAGCCAAGAGATCTCCTACAATGAGCAGTTCTTC
cdr3_aa: CASSQEISYNEQFF

j_call: TRBJ2-3
v_call: TRBV14
cdr3_length: 16
clone_size: NA
d_call: TRBD1
cdr3_nt: TGTGCCAGCAGCCTCCGGACAGGGTTTAGCACAGATACGCAGTATTTT
cdr3_aa: CASSLRTGFSTDTQYF

j_call: TRBJ2-5
v_call: TRBV15
cdr3_length: 19
clone_size: NA
d_call: NA
cdr3_nt: TGTGCCACCAGCAGAGATATTCTCGCGGGCGGCCGGTACCAAGAGACCCAGTACTTC
cdr3_aa: CATSRDILAGGRYQETQYF

j_call: TRBJ2-5
v_call: TRBV28
cdr3_length: 16
clone_size: NA
d_call: TRBD1
cdr3_nt: TGTGCCAGCAGTTTTGAGCACAGGGGCCCTTCAGAGACCCAGTACTTC
cdr3_aa: CASSFEHRGPSETQYF

j_call: TRBJ2-1
v_call: TRBV15
cdr3_length: 17
clone_size: NA
d_call: TRBD2
cdr3_nt: TGTGCCACCAGCAGAGATGGCGTGGCGGGGGGCGTCGATGAGCAGTTCTTC
cdr3_aa: CATSRDGVAGGVDEQFF